The 10 T cell receptor beta chains below all came from one sample that was sequenced in a study of T cells in Graves' hyperthyroidism and ophthalmopathy. There were TCR beta CDR3 regions amplified from RNA transcripts. The HTBI primer set was used in a first-round RT-PCR of the TCR CDR3. A single record per CDR3 protein comes from TCRdb applying MiXCR to the multiplex PCR reads. The top ten hold roughly 47% of the sample, which has 560,000 or so distinct CDR3 sequences, around 20% seen once. The material sequenced was blood. All receptors come from a man aged 35-49 years with Graves' ophthalmopathy.

The chain links TRBV6-1 to TRBJ1-1; tentative D call: TRBD1 (6 bases). Per the germline V gene, CDR1 is MNHNS and CDR2 is SASEGT. V was cut by 4 bases and J by 1 base, with 16 bases left in between. The CDR3 is 16 residues long. The CDR3 coding sequence is TGTGCCAGCAGTGTGCGGTCGGGACATACGAACACTGAAGCTTTCTTT. This gives the protein CASSVRSGHTNTEAFF.

This clonotype was counted at least ten times. The rearrangement uses TRBV5-1 and TRBJ2-7; no firm D call. Germline CDR1 SGHRS, CDR2 YFSETQ. Trimming removed 1 base at V and 1 base at J, with 9 bases between. The length of the CDR3 is 14 residues. The DNA for the CDR3 is TGCGCCAGCAGCTTGCCTTCAGTATCCTACGAGCAGTACTTC. As protein: CASSLPSVSYEQYF.

V and J are TRBV7-9 and TRBJ2-1, with 10 bases that match TRBD2. In germline, CDR1 is SEHNR, CDR2 FQNEAQ (reference sequence). The CDR3 has 20 amino acids. V lost 2 bases, J lost 5 bases, and 18 bases stayed unmatched. The CDR3 DNA reads as TGTGCCAGCAGCTTAATCGTCCAAACTGCCAGCGGGAGGGCCCACAATGAGCAGTTCTTC. Its protein product is CASSLIVQTASGRAHNEQFF.

This clonotype has only a few counts. This chain connects TRBV20-1 to TRBJ2-3; D could derive from TRBD1 or TRBD2 (5 bases each). V lost 3 bases and J 2 bases, leaving 15 bases between the germline ends. CDR1 DFQATT and CDR2 SNEGSKA come from the germline V gene (reference sequence). The CDR3 runs 15 residues. The chain's CDR3 is CSASSIRDDTDTQYF. CDR3 bases: TGCAGTGCTAGTTCTATCCGGGACGACACAGATACGCAGTATTTT.

The V and J genes are TRBV12-3 or TRBV12-4 and TRBJ2-1; D call uncertain. The CDR3 runs to 14 residues. V was trimmed by 6 bases and J by 1 base, leaving 10 bases between them. The CDR3 here is CASSPGPSYNEQFF. The CDR3 DNA is TGTGCCAGCAGCCCGGGCCCTTCCTACAATGAGCAGTTCTTC.

The genes are TRBV28 and TRBJ1-5; TRBD1 is a possible D gene (5 bases). Germline V CDR1 and CDR2: MDHEN, SYDVKM. The CDR3 sequence is 13 residues long. V gave up 7 bases and J gave up 6 bases, with 13 bases separating them. CDR3 residues: CASNPGEGQPQHF. CDR3 sequence (DNA): TGTGCCAGCAACCCGGGGGAGGGTCAGCCCCAGCATTTT.

This clonotype was observed at least ten times. CDR3 nucleotides: TGTGCCAGCAGCCAAGGGGGCGGGGGGGCGGAGCAGTTCTTC. It specifies CASSQGGGGAEQFF. This sequence joins TRBV3-1 and TRBJ2-1, with TRBD2 matching over 9 bases. Trimming cost V 1 base and J 10 bases; bases outside gene matches: 5. The V gene's germline CDR1 is LGHDT and CDR2 YNNKEL (reference sequence). The CDR3 runs 14 residues.

This clonotype was detected many times. The chain combines TRBV7-9 with TRBJ2-1; 7 bases line up with TRBD2. Germline loops: CDR1 SEHNR, CDR2 FQNEAQ (reference sequence). This CDR3 is 16 amino acids long. Trimming at V came to 5 bases and at J to 3 bases, leaving 10 bases not matched to a gene. The CDR3 nucleotides read TGTGCCAGCAGCCCTCGGGGAGCGGGGTTCTACAATGAGCAGTTCTTC. Translation gives CASSPRGAGFYNEQFF.

Details on this clonotype: This may arise from a read error, as a much more abundant clone is one base away. The chain recombines TRBV3-1 with TRBJ2-5; D unclear. CDR3 length: 11 residues. Germline V gene lookup returns CDR1 LGHDT and CDR2 YNNKEL (reference sequence). CDR3 sequence: CASSEQETQHF. DNA of the CDR3: TGTGCCAGCAGCGAACAAGAGACCCAGCACTTC.

This clonotype was counted a few times. V and J are TRBV27 and TRBJ1-4; maybe TRBD1 (6 bases). Trimming shortened V by 1 base and J by 4 bases, and 16 bases separated the two germline ends. The CDR3 is 17 amino acids. Germline CDR1 MNHEY, CDR2 SMNVEV (reference sequence). CDR3 region: CASSLLAVTGHNEKLFF. The CDR3, as DNA: TGTGCCAGCAGTTTATTGGCTGTGACAGGTCATAATGAAAAACTGTTTTTT. Combining the CDR3 with reference TRBV27 and TRBJ1-4 gives the whole variable domain EAQVTQNPRYLITVTGKKLTVTCSQNMNHEYMSWYRQDPGLGLRQIYYSMNVEVTDKGDVPEGYKVSRKEKRNFPLILESPSPNQTSLYFCASSLLAVTGHNEKLFFGSGTQLSVL.